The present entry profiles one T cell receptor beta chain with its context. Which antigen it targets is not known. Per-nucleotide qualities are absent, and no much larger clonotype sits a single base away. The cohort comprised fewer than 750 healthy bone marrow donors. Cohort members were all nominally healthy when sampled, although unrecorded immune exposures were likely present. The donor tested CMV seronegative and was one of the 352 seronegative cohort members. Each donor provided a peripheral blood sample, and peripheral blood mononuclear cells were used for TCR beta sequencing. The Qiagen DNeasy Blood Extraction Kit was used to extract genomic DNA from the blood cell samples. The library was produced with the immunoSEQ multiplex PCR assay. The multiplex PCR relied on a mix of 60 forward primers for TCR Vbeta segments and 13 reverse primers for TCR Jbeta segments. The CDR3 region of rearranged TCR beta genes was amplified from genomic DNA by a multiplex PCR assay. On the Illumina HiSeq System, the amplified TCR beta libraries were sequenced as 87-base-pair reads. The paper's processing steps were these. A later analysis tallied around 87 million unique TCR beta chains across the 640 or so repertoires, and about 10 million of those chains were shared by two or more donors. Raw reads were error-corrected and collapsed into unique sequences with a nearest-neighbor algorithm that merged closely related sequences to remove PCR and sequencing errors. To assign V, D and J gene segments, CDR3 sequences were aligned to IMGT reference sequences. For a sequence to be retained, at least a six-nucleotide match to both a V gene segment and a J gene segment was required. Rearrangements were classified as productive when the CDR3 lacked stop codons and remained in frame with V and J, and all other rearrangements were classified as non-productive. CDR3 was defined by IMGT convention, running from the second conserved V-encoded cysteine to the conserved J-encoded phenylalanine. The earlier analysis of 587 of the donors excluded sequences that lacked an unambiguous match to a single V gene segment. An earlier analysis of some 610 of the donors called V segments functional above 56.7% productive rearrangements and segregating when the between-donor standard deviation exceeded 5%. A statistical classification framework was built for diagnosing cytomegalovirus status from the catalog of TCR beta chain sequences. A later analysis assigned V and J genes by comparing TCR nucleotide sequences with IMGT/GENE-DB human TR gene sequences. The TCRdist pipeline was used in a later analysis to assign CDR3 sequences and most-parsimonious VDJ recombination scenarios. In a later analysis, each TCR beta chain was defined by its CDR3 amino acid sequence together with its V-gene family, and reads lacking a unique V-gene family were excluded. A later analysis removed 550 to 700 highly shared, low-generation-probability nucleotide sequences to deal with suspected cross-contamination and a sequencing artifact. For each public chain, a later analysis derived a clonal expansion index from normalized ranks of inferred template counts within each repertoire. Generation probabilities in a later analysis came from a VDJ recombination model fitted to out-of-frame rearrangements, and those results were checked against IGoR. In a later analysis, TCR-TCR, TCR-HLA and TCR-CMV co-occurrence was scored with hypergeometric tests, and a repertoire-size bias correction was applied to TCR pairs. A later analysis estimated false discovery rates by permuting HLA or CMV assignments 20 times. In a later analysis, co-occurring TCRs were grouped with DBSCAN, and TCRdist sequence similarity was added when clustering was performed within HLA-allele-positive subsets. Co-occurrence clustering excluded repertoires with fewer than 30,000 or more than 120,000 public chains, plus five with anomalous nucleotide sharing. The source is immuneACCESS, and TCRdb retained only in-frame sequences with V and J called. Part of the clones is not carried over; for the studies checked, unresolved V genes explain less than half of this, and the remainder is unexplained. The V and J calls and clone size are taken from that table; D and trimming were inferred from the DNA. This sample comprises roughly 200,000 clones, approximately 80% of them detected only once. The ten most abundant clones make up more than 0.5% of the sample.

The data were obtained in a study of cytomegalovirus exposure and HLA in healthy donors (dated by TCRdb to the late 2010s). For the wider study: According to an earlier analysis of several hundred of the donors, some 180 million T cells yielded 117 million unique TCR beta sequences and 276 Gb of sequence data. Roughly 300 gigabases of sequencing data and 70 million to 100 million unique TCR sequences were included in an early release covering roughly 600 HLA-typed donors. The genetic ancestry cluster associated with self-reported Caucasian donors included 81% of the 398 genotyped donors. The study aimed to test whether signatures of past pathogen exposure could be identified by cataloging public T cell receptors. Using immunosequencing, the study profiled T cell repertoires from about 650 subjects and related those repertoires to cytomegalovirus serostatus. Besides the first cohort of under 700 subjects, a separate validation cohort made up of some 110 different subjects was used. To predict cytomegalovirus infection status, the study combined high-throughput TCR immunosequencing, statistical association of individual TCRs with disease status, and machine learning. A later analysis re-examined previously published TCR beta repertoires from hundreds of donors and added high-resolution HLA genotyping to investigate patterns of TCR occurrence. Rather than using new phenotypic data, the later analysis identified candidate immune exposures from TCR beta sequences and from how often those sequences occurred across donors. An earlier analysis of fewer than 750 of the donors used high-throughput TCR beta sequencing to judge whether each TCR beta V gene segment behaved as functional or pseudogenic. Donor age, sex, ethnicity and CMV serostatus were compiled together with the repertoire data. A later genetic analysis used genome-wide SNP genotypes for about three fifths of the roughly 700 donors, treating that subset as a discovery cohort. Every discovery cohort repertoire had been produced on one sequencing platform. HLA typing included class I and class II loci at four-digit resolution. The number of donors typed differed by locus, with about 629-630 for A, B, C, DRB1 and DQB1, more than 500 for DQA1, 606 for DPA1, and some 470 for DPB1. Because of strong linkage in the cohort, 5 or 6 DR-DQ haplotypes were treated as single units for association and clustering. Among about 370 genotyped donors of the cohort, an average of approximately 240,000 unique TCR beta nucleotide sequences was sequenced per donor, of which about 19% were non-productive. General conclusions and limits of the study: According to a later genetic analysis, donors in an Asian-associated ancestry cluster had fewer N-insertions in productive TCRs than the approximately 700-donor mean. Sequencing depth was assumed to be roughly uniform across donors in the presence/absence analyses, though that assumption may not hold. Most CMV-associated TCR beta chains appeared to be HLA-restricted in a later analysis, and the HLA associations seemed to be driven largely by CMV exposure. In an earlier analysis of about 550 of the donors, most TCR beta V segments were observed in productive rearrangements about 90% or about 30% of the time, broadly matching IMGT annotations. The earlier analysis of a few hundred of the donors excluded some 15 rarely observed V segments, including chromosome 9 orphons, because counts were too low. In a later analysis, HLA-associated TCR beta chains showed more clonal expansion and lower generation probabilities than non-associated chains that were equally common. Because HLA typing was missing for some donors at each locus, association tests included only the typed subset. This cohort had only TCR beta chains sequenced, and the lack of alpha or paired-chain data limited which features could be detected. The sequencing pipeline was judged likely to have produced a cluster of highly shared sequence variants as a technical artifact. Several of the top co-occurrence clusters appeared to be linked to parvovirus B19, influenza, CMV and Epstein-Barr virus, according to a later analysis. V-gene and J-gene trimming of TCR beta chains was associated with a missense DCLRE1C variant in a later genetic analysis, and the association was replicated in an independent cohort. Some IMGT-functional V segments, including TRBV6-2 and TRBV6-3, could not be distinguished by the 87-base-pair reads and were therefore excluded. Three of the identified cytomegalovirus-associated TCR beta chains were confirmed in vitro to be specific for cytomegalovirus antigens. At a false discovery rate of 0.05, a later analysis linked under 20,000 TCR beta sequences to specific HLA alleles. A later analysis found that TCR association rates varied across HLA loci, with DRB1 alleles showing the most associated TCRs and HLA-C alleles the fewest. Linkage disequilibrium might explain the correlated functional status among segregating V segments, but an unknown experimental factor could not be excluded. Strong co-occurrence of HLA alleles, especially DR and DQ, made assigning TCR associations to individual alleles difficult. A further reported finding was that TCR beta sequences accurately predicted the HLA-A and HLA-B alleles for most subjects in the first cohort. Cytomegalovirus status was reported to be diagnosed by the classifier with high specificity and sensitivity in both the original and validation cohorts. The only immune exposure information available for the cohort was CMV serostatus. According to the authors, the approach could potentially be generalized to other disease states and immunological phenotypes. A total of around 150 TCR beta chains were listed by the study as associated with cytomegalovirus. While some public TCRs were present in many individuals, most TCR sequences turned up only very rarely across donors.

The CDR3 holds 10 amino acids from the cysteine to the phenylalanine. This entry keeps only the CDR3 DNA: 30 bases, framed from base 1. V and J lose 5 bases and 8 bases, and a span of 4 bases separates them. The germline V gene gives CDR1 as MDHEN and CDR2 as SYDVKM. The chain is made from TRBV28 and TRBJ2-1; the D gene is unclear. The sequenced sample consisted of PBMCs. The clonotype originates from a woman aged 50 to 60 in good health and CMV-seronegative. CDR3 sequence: CASSNYEQFF. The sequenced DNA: TGTGCCAGCAGTAACTATGAGCAGTTCTTC.